This T cell receptor (beta chain) was sequenced for a study of identical twins. With V trimmed by 3 bases and J by 5 bases, 10 bases remained unmatched. This CDR3 has 16 amino acids. Germline loops: CDR1 SGHTA, CDR2 FQGNSA. This clonotype was seen more than once but under ten times. TCRdb re-called the 5' RACE reads with MiXCR, one entry per CDR3 protein. The data show 410,000 or so distinct CDR3 sequences, with under 20% seen just once and roughly 12% held by the top ten. Material for sequencing was naive T cells sorted from blood. This clonotype was obtained from a middle-aged man in good health. V usage is TRBV7-2 and J usage is TRBJ2-5; TRBD2 matches 9 bases. The CDR3 DNA is TGTGCCAGCAGCTTGGTGCGGGGGGGCCGGTTTGAGACCCAGTACTTC. It encodes CASSLVRGGRFETQYF.